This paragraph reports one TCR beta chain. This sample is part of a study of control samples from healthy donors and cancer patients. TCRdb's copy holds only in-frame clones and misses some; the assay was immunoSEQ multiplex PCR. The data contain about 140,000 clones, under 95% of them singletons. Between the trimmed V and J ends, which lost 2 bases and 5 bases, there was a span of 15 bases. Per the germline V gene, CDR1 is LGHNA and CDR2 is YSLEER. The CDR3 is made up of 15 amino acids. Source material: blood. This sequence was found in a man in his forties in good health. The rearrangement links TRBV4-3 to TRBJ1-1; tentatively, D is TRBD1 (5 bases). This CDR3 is CASSQISGGGTEAFF. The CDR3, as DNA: TGCGCCAGCAGCCAAATCAGCGGGGGTGGGACTGAAGCTTTCTTT.